This section outlines one T cell receptor (beta chain) sequence together with its context. This clonotype was recorded many times. Its binding antigen is unknown. The input lacks base qualities; no much larger clone sits a single base away. This sample is part of a study of T cells in Graves' hyperthyroidism and ophthalmopathy (dated by TCRdb to the late 2010s). With regard to the full study: Peripheral blood samples were taken at the time of initial diagnosis, prior to any treatment. To identify TCR V-J signatures that set the groups apart, the researchers used a discovery cohort of 90 to 100 patients, made up of 40 to 45 with Graves' ophthalmopathy and 55 to 65 with stable Graves' hyperthyroidism. Prospective prediction of ophthalmopathy was tested in an independent validation cohort consisting of 18 hyperthyroidism patients and approximately 16 patients who later progressed to ophthalmopathy. The roughly 100 discovery patients were randomly divided into training and test sets at a 7:3 ratio. The study also compared thyroid tissue and blood T-cell repertoires from more than five Graves' hyperthyroidism patients. After sampling, hyperthyroidism patients received methimazole starting at 30 mg daily, and ophthalmopathy patients received high-dose intravenous methylprednisolone. The paper describes TCR Vbeta CDR3 sequencing of around 140 peripheral blood samples, made up of some 42 ophthalmopathy patients, around 78 hyperthyroidism patients and 17 progressor patients.

TCR beta CDR3 regions were amplified from RNA transcripts. For the first round of RT-PCR on the TCR CDR3, the HTBI primer set was used together with the Qiagen OneStep RT-PCR kit. Libraries were constructed in a second round of multiplex PCR, after which size selection and purification were carried out. Libraries were sequenced paired-end with 100 bp reads on an Illumina HiSeq2000. Turning to the authors' computational methods: Raw data were processed with SOAPnuke, discarding reads with adapters, uncalled bases, mean Phred below 15, or no exact constant-primer or identifier match. COPE v1.2.5 was used to merge high-quality paired reads, and clonotypes were defined as unique nucleotide sequences. MiTCR v1.1 was used to align the clonotypes against IMGT TRBV, TRBD and TRBJ reference segments. Analysis was restricted to V-J combinations with a frequency above 0.0001, which covered roughly 99% of repertoires. A TCS score was defined as the ratio of F50 (clonal expansion) to E x V (chaos), with BLOSUM62-based TCRdist applied between CDR3 peptides within each V-J. Welch's t-statistics and random forest reduced roughly 500 V-J features to roughly 13, which were used in a naive Bayes classifier (R e1071). Through fastp at Q25 and MiXCR, TCRdb rebuilt clones from the public reads, retaining in-frame beta chains. Rows with a matching CDR3 protein are joined into one entry that keeps the most common DNA and genes. For this entry, the V and J calls and clone size follow TCRdb and not the study's own pipeline. This sample holds under 350,000 distinct CDR3 sequences; roughly 21% were observed only once. Around 48% of the sample rests with the top ten.

CDR1 and CDR2 are drawn from the germline V gene: MNHNS, SASEGT. From its cysteine to its phenylalanine, the CDR3 spans 14 amino acids. Only the CDR3 DNA is retained, 42 bases long and in frame from the first base. Between the V and J ends, shortened by 6 bases and 0 bases respectively, the junction contains 9 bases. Beyond this particular receptor, the publication reports: In validation, the model predicted progression to ophthalmopathy a median of 6.5 months before onset, with about 70% sensitivity and about 72% specificity. Blood samples also contained most of the expanded thyroid clonotypes (frequency above 0.001), which suggests that blood repertoires may reflect thyroid immune responses. Sample size was not statistically predetermined, and blinding of investigators to group allocation was not performed. Ophthalmopathy was separated from stable hyperthyroidism by a 13 V-J signature model, with about 88% sensitivity and 81% to 83% specificity obtained in cross-validation and 80%/75% obtained in testing.

Stable Graves' hyperthyroidism was defined as the absence of progression to ophthalmopathy over 18 months of follow-up. The hyperthyroidism patients were between 18 and 65 years old and newly diagnosed, with a disease duration of less than 2 months. The study excluded patients with uncontrolled infections, other autoimmune diseases, pregnancy or lactation. Diagnoses were established on the basis of clinical symptoms, serum thyroxine and TRAb, thyroid ultrasound, and orbital computed tomography. Ficoll-Paque density gradient centrifugation was used to isolate PBMCs from around 10 ml of fresh peripheral blood. Total RNA was extracted with Trizol reagent, and quality was checked on an Agilent 2100 Bioanalyzer.

This TCR was recovered from a woman in her forties or fifties with Graves' hyperthyroidism. The sample taken for sequencing was blood. The sequence joins TRBV6-1 to TRBJ1-5, with TRBD1 perhaps the D gene, on 6 matching bases. The DNA is as follows: TGTGCCAGCAGAACAGGGAGTAGCAATCAGCCCCAGCATTTT. Its protein is CASRTGSSNQPQHF.